The clone carrying this T cell receptor beta chain showed up just a few times. The CDR3 has 18 residues. The germline V gene has CDR1 LGHDT and CDR2 YNNKEL (reference sequence). The V end lost 0 bases, the J end lost 6 bases, and 18 bases lay between the germline ends. This sample is drawn from a study of T cells in Graves' hyperthyroidism and ophthalmopathy. The source material, RNA transcripts, was used to amplify TCR beta CDR3 regions. In the first-round RT-PCR of the TCR CDR3, the HTBI primer set was used. TCRdb reprocessed the multiplex PCR reads via MiXCR and lists one record per CDR3 protein. The sample has 350,000 or so distinct CDR3 sequences, under 25% seen once.

The rearrangement links TRBV3-1 to TRBJ1-6; D is ambiguous. The sample taken for sequencing was blood. The sequence came from a woman in her forties or fifties with Graves' hyperthyroidism. The CDR3: CASSQDGSGQHLNSPLHF. CDR3 in DNA: TGTGCCAGCAGCCAAGACGGGAGCGGGCAGCATCTTAATTCACCCCTCCACTTT.